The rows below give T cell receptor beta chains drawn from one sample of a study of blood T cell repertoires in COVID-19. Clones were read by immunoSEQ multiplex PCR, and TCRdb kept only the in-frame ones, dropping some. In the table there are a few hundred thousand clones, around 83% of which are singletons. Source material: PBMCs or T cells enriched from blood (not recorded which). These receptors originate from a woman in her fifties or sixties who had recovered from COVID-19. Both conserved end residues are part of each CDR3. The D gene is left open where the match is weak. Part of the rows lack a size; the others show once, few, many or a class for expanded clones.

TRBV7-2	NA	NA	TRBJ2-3	CASSLDYTDTQYF	TGTGCCAGCAGCTTAGACTACACAGATACGCAGTATTTT
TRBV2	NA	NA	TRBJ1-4	CASSEYAGSGEKLFF	TGTGCCAGCAGTGAATATGCGGGATCGGGCGAAAAACTGTTTTTT
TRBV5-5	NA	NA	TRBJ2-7	CASNPAGLGRGEQYF	TGTGCCAGCAACCCGGCAGGACTGGGTCGGGGCGAGCAGTACTTC
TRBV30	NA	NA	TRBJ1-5	CAWSGPRGINQPQHF	TGTGCCTGGAGTGGTCCCAGGGGCATAAATCAGCCCCAGCATTTT
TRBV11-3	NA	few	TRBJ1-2	CASSLGGRESSYTF	TGTGCCAGCAGCTTGGGAGGACGAGAGAGTAGCTACACCTTC
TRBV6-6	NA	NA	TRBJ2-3	CASSYLPGTDTQYF	TGTGCCAGCAGTTATCTTCCAGGCACAGATACGCAGTATTTT
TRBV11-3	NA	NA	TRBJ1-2	CASSLGGGGYTF	TGTGCCAGCAGCTTAGGGGGAGGAGGCTACACCTTC
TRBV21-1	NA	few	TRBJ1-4	CASSKTGQLPFSTNEELFF	TGTGCCAGCAGCAAGACCGGACAGCTACCGTTTTCAACTAATGAAGAACTGTTTTTT
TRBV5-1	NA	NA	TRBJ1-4	CASSWGRGANEKLFF	TGCGCCAGCAGCTGGGGACGGGGGGCTAATGAAAAACTGTTTTTT
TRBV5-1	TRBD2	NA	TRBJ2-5	CASSEGLAGAQETQYF	TGCGCCAGCAGCGAGGGACTAGCGGGGGCCCAAGAGACCCAGTACTTC
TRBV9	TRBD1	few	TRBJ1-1	CASSVGQGGTEAFF	TGTGCCAGCAGCGTAGGGCAGGGGGGCACTGAAGCTTTCTTT
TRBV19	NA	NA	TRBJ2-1	CASSSYAADNEQFF	TGTGCCAGTAGTTCCTACGCTGCGGACAATGAGCAGTTCTTC
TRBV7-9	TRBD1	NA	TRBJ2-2	CASSDGQGASMELFF	TGTGCCAGCAGCGACGGGCAGGGGGCCTCTATGGAGCTGTTTTTT
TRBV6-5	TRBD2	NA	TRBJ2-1	CASSPAGADYNEQFF	TGTGCCAGCAGTCCAGCGGGAGCGGACTACAATGAGCAGTTCTTC
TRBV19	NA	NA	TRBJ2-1	CASSIASLAEQFF	TGTGCCAGTAGTATTGCTAGTTTGGCTGAGCAGTTCTTC
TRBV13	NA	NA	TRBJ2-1	CASSEMSGNEQFF	TGTGCCAGCAGCGAGATGTCGGGGAATGAGCAGTTCTTC
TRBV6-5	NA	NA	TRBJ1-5	CASSYSRGNQPQHF	TGTGCCAGCAGTTACTCGAGGGGGAATCAGCCCCAGCATTTT
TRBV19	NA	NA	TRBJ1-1	CASSPGWGPNTEAFF	TGTGCCAGTAGTCCGGGGTGGGGGCCTAACACTGAAGCTTTCTTT
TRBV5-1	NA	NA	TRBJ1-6	CASSLQRDSPLHF	TGCGCCAGCAGCTTGCAGCGCGATTCACCCCTCCACTTT
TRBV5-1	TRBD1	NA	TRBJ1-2	CASSYSGTGGAFGYTF	TGCGCCAGCAGCTACTCCGGGACAGGGGGCGCGTTTGGCTACACCTTC
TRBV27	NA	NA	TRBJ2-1	CASSLSWDTYNEQFF	TGTGCCAGCAGTTTATCGTGGGACACATACAATGAGCAGTTCTTC
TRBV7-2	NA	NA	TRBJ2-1	CASSLASLALNEQFF	TGTGCCAGCAGCTTAGCGTCACTAGCTCTGAATGAGCAGTTCTTC
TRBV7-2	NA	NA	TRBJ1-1	CASSLRAGRGTEAFF	TGTGCCAGCAGCTTAAGGGCAGGGCGGGGCACTGAAGCTTTCTTT
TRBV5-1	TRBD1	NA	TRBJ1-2	CASSLETGNHYGYTF	TGCGCCAGCAGCTTGGAGACAGGGAACCACTATGGCTACACCTTC
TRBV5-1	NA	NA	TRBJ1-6	CASSLAESSYNSPLHF	TGCGCCAGCAGCTTGGCCGAGAGCTCCTATAATTCACCCCTCCACTTT
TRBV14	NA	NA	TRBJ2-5	CASSQVRVPETQYF	TGTGCCAGCAGCCAAGTGAGGGTCCCGGAGACCCAGTACTTC
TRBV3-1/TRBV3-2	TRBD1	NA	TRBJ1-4	CASSQRQGANEKLFF	TGTGCCAGCAGCCAGAGACAGGGAGCTAATGAAAAACTGTTTTTT
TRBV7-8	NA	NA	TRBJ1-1	CASSLSTGNTEAFF	TGTGCCAGCAGCTTAAGCACGGGGAACACTGAAGCTTTCTTT
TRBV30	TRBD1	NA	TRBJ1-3	CAWGARQGSGNTIYF	TGTGCCTGGGGGGCCCGACAGGGGTCTGGAAACACCATATATTTT
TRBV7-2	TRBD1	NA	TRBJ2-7	CASSLAWGQGFEQYF	TGTGCCAGCAGCTTAGCCTGGGGACAGGGATTCGAGCAGTACTTC